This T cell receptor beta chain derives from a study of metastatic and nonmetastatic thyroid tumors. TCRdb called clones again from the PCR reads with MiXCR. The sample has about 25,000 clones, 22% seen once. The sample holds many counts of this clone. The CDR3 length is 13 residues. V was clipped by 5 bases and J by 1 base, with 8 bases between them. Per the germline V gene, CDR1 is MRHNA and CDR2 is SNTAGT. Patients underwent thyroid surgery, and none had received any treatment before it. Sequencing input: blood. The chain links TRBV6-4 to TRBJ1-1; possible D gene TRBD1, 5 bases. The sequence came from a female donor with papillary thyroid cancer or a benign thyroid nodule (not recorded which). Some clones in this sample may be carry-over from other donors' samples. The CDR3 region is CASSLGENTEAFF. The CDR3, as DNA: TGTGCCAGCAGTCTGGGGGAGAACACTGAAGCTTTCTTT.